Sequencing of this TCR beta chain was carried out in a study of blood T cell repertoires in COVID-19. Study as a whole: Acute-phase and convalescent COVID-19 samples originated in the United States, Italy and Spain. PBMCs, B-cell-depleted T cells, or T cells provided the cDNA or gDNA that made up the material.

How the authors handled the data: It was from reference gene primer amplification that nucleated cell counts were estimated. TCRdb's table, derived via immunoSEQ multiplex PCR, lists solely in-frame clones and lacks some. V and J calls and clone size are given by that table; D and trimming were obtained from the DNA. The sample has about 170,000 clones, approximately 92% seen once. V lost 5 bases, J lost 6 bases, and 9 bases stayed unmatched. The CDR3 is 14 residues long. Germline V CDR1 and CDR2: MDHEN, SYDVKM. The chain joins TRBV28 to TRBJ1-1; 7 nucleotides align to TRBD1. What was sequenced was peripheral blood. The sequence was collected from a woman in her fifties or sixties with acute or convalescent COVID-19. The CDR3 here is CASSLSGRGAEAFF. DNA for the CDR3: TGTGCCAGCAGTCTCTCGGGCAGGGGGGCTGAAGCTTTCTTT.